This T cell receptor beta chain was sequenced in a study of monozygotic twins with inflammatory bowel disease. Study-level points and caveats: Diversity of TCRbeta measured by inverse Simpson was lower in IBD patients than in healthy co-twins. The results supported no single strong signal or clonotype associated with IBD.

The CDR3 sequence is 13 residues long. Note on this clonotype: The antigen is unknown.

TCRdb processed the 5' RACE reads again and assigns one entry to each CDR3 protein, with no DNA. This sample's table has about 210,000 distinct CDR3 sequences. Specimen: blood. The chain has TRBV12-3 or TRBV12-4 and TRBJ1-1; no DNA is available, so the TRBD1 call from TCRdb remains unchecked. The TCR sequence derives from a human donor with ulcerative colitis or Crohn's disease, or a healthy co-twin of an affected twin (not recorded which). The CDR3 spells CASRSSGGVEAFF.